The rows below give T cell receptor beta chains drawn from one sample of a study of cytomegalovirus exposure and HLA in healthy donors. Libraries were prepared by immunoSEQ multiplex PCR; TCRdb keeps only in-frame clonotypes and omits some of them. Of 200,000 to 250,000 clones listed, roughly 84% are singletons. The sample was PBMCs. Receptor source: a woman younger than 30 in good health and CMV-seropositive. The CDR3 runs from the conserved cysteine through the conserved F or W. A D gene is named only where the DNA matches it firmly. The listing skips clone size in some rows; elsewhere it reads once, few, many or a size class.

size,V,D,J,CDR3,DNA
-,TRBV19,-,TRBJ1-5,CASSTGKAPYSNQPQHF,TGTGCCAGTAGTACAGGGAAAGCGCCATATAGCAATCAGCCCCAGCATTTT
-,TRBV23-1,-,TRBJ1-1,CACRPNRAENTEAFF,TGCGCCTGCAGACCCAACAGGGCTGAGAACACTGAAGCTTTCTTT
-,TRBV19,TRBD1,TRBJ2-7,CASSSQDRAYEQYF,TGTGCCAGTAGTTCCCAGGACAGGGCCTACGAGCAGTACTTC
-,TRBV27,TRBD1,TRBJ1-1,CASSPRQGNTEAFF,TGTGCCAGCAGTCCGCGACAGGGCAACACTGAAGCTTTCTTT
-,TRBV6-1,TRBD2,TRBJ2-2,CASSGLAGRRRTGELFF,TGTGCCAGCAGTGGGCTAGCGGGACGCCGCCGCACCGGGGAGCTGTTTTTT
-,TRBV7-2,-,TRBJ1-5,CAYATGPNQPQHF,TGTGCGTACGCCACAGGACCCAATCAGCCCCAGCATTTT
-,TRBV6-4,TRBD1,TRBJ1-5,CASSDRDRASQPQHF,TGTGCCAGCAGTGACCGGGACAGGGCCTCTCAGCCCCAGCATTTT
-,TRBV5-1,-,TRBJ1-2,CASSPFGGEDGYTF,TGCGCCAGCAGCCCCTTTGGGGGGGAGGATGGCTACACCTTC
-,TRBV7-2,TRBD1,TRBJ2-2,CASSLSNLHRDRGTGELFF,TGTGCCAGCAGCCTCTCCAATTTACACCGGGACAGGGGTACCGGGGAGCTGTTTTTT
-,TRBV7-6,TRBD2,TRBJ2-2,CASSLGASGQTGELFF,TGTGCCAGCAGCTTAGGGGCTAGCGGACAAACCGGGGAGCTGTTTTTT
once,TRBV5-1,-,TRBJ2-3,CASSRRAPSDTQYF,TGCGCCAGCAGCCGGAGGGCCCCTTCGGATACGCAGTATTTT
-,TRBV10-1,TRBD1,TRBJ1-5,CASSDWDRGRGQPQHF,TGCGCCAGCAGTGATTGGGACAGGGGGCGGGGTCAGCCCCAGCATTTT
-,TRBV30,-,TRBJ1-1,CAWSVRGDGRAFF,TGTGCCTGGAGTGTAAGAGGGGACGGGAGAGCTTTCTTT
-,TRBV19,-,TRBJ2-7,CASSQNRDTVYEQYF,TGTGCCAGTAGCCAGAACCGGGACACCGTGTACGAGCAGTACTTC
-,TRBV11-2,TRBD1,TRBJ1-4,CASSPPGGRGEKLFF,TGTGCCAGCAGTCCCCCAGGGGGCAGGGGTGAAAAACTGTTTTTT
-,TRBV4-2,-,TRBJ2-3,CASSQVGTSTDTQYF,TGTGCCAGCAGCCAAGTGGGGACTAGCACAGATACGCAGTATTTT